Here is one T cell receptor beta chain with its context. Its antigen is as yet unknown. Typically 90% to 95% of enriched cells were CD4+. Assay: immunoSEQ multiplex PCR; the TCRdb copy retains only in-frame clones and omits some. The data contain 20,000 to 25,000 clones, about 89% of them singletons. These data are taken from a study of untreated major depressive disorder. Findings and caveats of the study: The sequencing tests were limited to three preselected Vbeta families.

CDR1 is MNHEY and CDR2 is SVGAGI in the germline V gene. V was pared by 4 bases and J by 3 bases, with 7 bases between. The CDR3 contains 13 residues. Sequencing used CD4+ T cells from PBMCs. The chain recombines TRBV6-5 with TRBJ1-5; D call uncertain. This clonotype was obtained from a young woman in good health. In DNA, the CDR3 is TGTGCCAGCAGTTTTAACCCCAATCAGCCCCAGCATTTT. Its protein product is CASSFNPNQPQHF.